The sequence of this T cell receptor (beta chain) was determined in a study of early T cells in non-severe SARS-CoV-2 infection. Study background: Sequencing of bulk RNA from unsorted whole blood was done, without chain pairing. Study results and limitations: VDJdb matching favored anti-spike CD8 responses, missing private and CD4 specificities.

V shed 4 bases and J shed 3 bases, with 10 bases lying between them. This CDR3 spans 13 amino acids. Germline CDR1 and CDR2: SGHTA and FQGNSA. Comment on this clonotype: The target antigen is unknown.

In the library, individual cDNA molecules carried attached unique molecular identifiers. TCRdb fed the 5' RACE reads into MiXCR, producing one record per CDR3 protein. The data hold fewer than 20,000 distinct CDR3 sequences, with around 5.7% observed a single time. The rearrangement uses TRBV7-2 and TRBJ2-7; D not certain. This receptor was obtained from an adult who was a healthcare worker with PCR-confirmed SARS-CoV-2 infection or an uninfected control (not recorded which). The sample taken for sequencing was whole blood. The CDR3 loop is CASSSRALYEQYF. The DNA for the CDR3 is TGTGCCAGCAGCTCCCGGGCCCTCTACGAGCAGTACTTC.